The sequence of this TCR beta chain was determined in a study of blood T cells in healthy people across ages. Whole-study results and caveats: Compared with aged donors, long-lived donors showed fewer expanded clones, suggesting selection. Older age coincided with a roughly linear decline in TCR beta diversity per million T cells.

Through a sample-barcoded 5' primer and a J-beta primer mix, a second PCR was run for about 7 to 12 cycles. A tag from a template-switch adaptor with 12 random nucleotides marked each cDNA molecule. One entry per CDR3 protein results from TCRdb running MiXCR on the 5' RACE reads. The data contain 1.5 million to 2 million distinct CDR3 sequences, roughly 30% of them singletons. Isolation recovered at least 6 million PBMCs from every sample. This clonotype was detected a few times. Its antigen is unidentified. The V end was cut by 5 bases, the J end by 2 bases, with 9 bases between. The CDR3 loop spans 13 amino acids. Germline loops: CDR1 KGHDR, CDR2 SFDVKD.

The TCR comes from a woman aged 25-40 years in good health. Material for sequencing was blood. The J gene is TRBJ2-7, the V gene TRBV24-1; D unclear. The CDR3 sequence: CATSVFAPYEQYF. The CDR3 DNA sequence: TGTGCCACCAGTGTCTTCGCCCCCTACGAGCAGTACTTC.